Shown below are 5 T cell receptor beta chains from a single sample sequenced in a study of blood T cell repertoires in COVID-19. Clones were sequenced by immunoSEQ multiplex PCR, and TCRdb holds only the in-frame ones, with some missing. The repertoire holds about 220,000 clones, 80% to 90% seen once, with about 4.6% in the top ten. Input material: PBMCs or T cells enriched from blood (not recorded which). Receptor source: a woman aged 45-65 years who had been exposed to COVID-19.

A few counts support this clone. This rearrangement joins TRBV29-1 to TRBJ1-2, with a tentative D call TRBD1 (5 bases). V shed 3 bases and J shed 4 bases, with 12 bases lying between them. CDR3 size: 13 residues. Germline values: CDR1 SQVTM, CDR2 ANQGSEA. The CDR3 region is CSVDKTAVYGYTF. In DNA, the CDR3 is TGCAGCGTTGATAAGACAGCCGTCTATGGCTACACCTTC.

The chain combines TRBV24-1 with TRBJ2-7, with D possibly being TRBD1 (6 bases). The CDR3 covers 16 residues. Looked up from germline, CDR1 is KGHDR and CDR2 is SFDVKD. V dropped 0 bases and J dropped 3 bases, with 14 bases sitting between them. Here the CDR3 DNA reads TGTGCCACCAGTGATTTGCACAGGGCCCGTCTCTACGAGCAGTACTTC. Its translation: CATSDLHRARLYEQYF.

The chain has TRBV6-5 and TRBJ2-7; 9 bases align to TRBD1. V was clipped by 10 bases and J by 3 bases; unmatched bases: 4. CDR1 MNHEY and CDR2 SVGAGI come from the germline V gene. The CDR3 is 12 residues long. CDR3 DNA sequence: TGTGCCACCGGACAGGGGAACTACGAGCAGTACTTC. Translating gives CATGQGNYEQYF.

The J gene is TRBJ2-2, the V gene TRBV1; TRBD2, the table's D call, lacks a check against the DNA. TRBV1 has pseudogene status. CDR3 length: 17 residues. The CDR3 sequence is CTSSRIAGGANTGELFF. CDR3 bases: TGCACCAGCAGCCGCATAGCGGGGGGCGCGAACACCGGGGAGCTGTTTTTT.

The chain couples TRBV28 to TRBJ1-1; 7 bases line up with TRBD1. V trimming: 0 bases; J trimming: 5 bases; junction bases outside the gene matches: 6. Germline CDR1 MDHEN, CDR2 SYDVKM. CDR3 length equals 15 residues. The CDR3 here is CASSLWEGARTEAFF. The CDR3 DNA follows: TGTGCCAGCAGTTTATGGGAGGGGGCGCGGACTGAAGCTTTCTTT.